One sample yielded the 10 T cell receptor beta chains listed below, sequenced in a study of CD8 T cells in ankylosing spondylitis. Findings and limits, study-wide: There was a TCR beta motif, made of several highly homologous variants, that appeared characteristic of ankylosing spondylitis blood.

TCRdb re-called the 5' RACE reads with MiXCR, one entry per CDR3 protein. The sample carries fewer than 550,000 distinct CDR3 sequences, 5.3% recorded once. The antigens of these receptors remain unknown. The sequenced sample was blood, either unsorted or a sorted T cell fraction (not recorded which). The receptors derive from a male donor with ankylosing spondylitis.

This clonotype occurred many times. The rearrangement uses TRBV7-3 and TRBJ1-2, with TRBD1 matching 7 bases. This CDR3 is 13 amino acids long. V was pared by 6 bases and J by 6 bases, with 7 bases of the junction left unmatched. CDR1 is SGHTA and CDR2 is FQGTGA in the germline V gene. The CDR3 reads CASSTGTENGYTF. The CDR3 DNA is TGTGCCAGCAGTACCGGGACAGAGAATGGCTACACCTTC.

This clonotype showed up just a few times. This rearrangement joins TRBV7-2 to TRBJ1-3; D remains ambiguous. CDR3 size: 14 residues. V was shortened by 8 bases and J by 4 bases, with 15 bases between the two germline ends. In germline, CDR1 is SGHTA, CDR2 FQGNSA. CDR3 region: CASADRSPGNTIYF. In DNA, the CDR3 is TGTGCCAGCGCTGACCGGAGTCCCGGAAACACCATATATTTT. The full variable domain, rest sourced from reference TRBV7-2 and TRBJ1-3, is GAGVSQSPSNKVTEKGKDVELRCDPISGHTALYWYRQSLGQGLEFLIYFQGNSAPDKSGLPSDRFSAERTGGSVSTLTIQRTQQEDSAVYLCASADRSPGNTIYFGEGSWLTVV.

This clonotype was seen at least ten times. The V call is TRBV5-1, the J call TRBJ1-4, with D perhaps TRBD1 (6 bases). Germline CDR1 is SGHRS and CDR2 is YFSETQ. This CDR3 contains 16 residues. Trimming took off 6 bases at V and 0 bases at J, with 15 bases between the two ends. CDR3 DNA sequence: TGCGCCAGCAAACAGGGAAATCATGCAACTAATGAAAAACTGTTTTTT. Translating gives CASKQGNHATNEKLFF.

In its sample, this clonotype was seen many times. The rearrangement links TRBV5-1 to TRBJ2-2, with TRBD2 matching over 7 bases. Losses at the gene ends were 3 bases for V and 6 bases for J; bases not matched to a gene: 8. The CDR3 runs to 15 residues. The V gene's germline CDR1 is SGHRS and CDR2 YFSETQ. CDR3 amino acids: CASSSRRERAGELFF. CDR3 nucleotide sequence: TGCGCCAGCAGCTCCCGGCGGGAGCGGGCCGGGGAGCTGTTTTTT.

Only a few counts were recorded for this clonotype. This chain uses TRBV5-1 with TRBJ1-5; D gene unclear. Trimming stripped 4 bases from V and 5 bases from J, with 10 bases between. This CDR3 contains 13 residues. Germline values: CDR1 SGHRS, CDR2 YFSETQ. CDR3 amino acids: CASSIGGDQPQHF. CDR3 bases: TGCGCCAGCAGCATAGGTGGAGATCAGCCCCAGCATTTT.

This clonotype was counted at least ten times. The chain employs TRBV21-1 and TRBJ1-2; the table's D call, TRBD1, has no DNA check behind it. TRBV21-1 is termed a pseudogene. The CDR3 has 16 residues. The CDR3, as DNA: TGTGCCAGCAGCGCGCCGGATCAGGGGGCGGACTATGGCTACACCTTC. Protein product: CASSAPDQGADYGYTF.

The sample holds a few counts of this clonotype. The V gene is TRBV4-1, the J gene TRBJ1-3; D ambiguous. Germline CDR1 is MGHRA and CDR2 is YSYEKL. CDR3 length: 14 amino acids. Trimming removed 2 bases at V and 7 bases at J, with 12 bases between. The CDR3 nucleotides are TGCGCCAGCAGCCAACTCAGTGGTGAGAACACCATATATTTT. Translated: CASSQLSGENTIYF.

The chain carries TRBV7-9 and TRBJ1-2, with a weak D call TRBD1 (6 bases). Trimming cost V 5 bases and J 4 bases, with 11 bases left between them. Germline V lookup: CDR1 SEHNR, CDR2 FQNEAQ (reference sequence). The length of the CDR3 is 13 residues. The CDR3 DNA sequence: TGTGCCAGCAGCGCGGGACATCCCTATGGCTACACCTTC. Protein: CASSAGHPYGYTF.

The V gene is TRBV3-1, the J gene TRBJ2-5; no firm D call. The V end was cut by 3 bases, the J end by 5 bases, with 10 bases between. The germline V gene encodes CDR1 LGHDT and CDR2 YNNKEL (reference sequence). This CDR3 has 13 residues. Here the CDR3 DNA reads TGTGCCAGCAGCCATCCGGTTCTGGAGACCCAGTACTTC. This encodes CASSHPVLETQYF.

This clonotype was counted ten times or more. The chain is built from TRBV7-2 and TRBJ1-2; D is possibly TRBD1 (6 bases). The CDR3 spans 14 residues. Trimming stripped 5 bases from V and 3 bases from J, with 13 bases between. Looked up from germline, CDR1 is SGHTA and CDR2 is FQGNSA. CDR3 amino acids: CASSPQGMDYGYTF. CDR3 DNA: TGTGCCAGCAGCCCCCAGGGGATGGACTATGGCTACACCTTC.